The clone carrying this T cell receptor beta chain was counted between two and nine times. The entry originates in a study of cytotoxic CD8 clonotypes in ibrutinib-treated CLL. The V gene's germline CDR1 is SGHDN and CDR2 FVKESK. V was clipped by 1 base and J by 4 bases, with 14 bases between them. The CDR3 loop spans 15 amino acids. Only in-frame clones appear in the TCRdb table, and some are missing; sequencing was by immunoSEQ multiplex PCR. The table shows over 120,000 clones, with about four fifths occurring only once. The TCR comes from a human donor with chronic lymphocytic leukemia. The V call is TRBV14, the J call TRBJ2-7; a possible D gene is TRBD2 (5 bases). Sequencing was performed on PBMCs, taken after 12 months of ibrutinib treatment. The chain's CDR3 is CASSQALASRYEQYF. The CDR3 nucleotides are TGTGCCAGCAGCCAAGCTCTAGCCTCCAGGTACGAGCAGTACTTC.